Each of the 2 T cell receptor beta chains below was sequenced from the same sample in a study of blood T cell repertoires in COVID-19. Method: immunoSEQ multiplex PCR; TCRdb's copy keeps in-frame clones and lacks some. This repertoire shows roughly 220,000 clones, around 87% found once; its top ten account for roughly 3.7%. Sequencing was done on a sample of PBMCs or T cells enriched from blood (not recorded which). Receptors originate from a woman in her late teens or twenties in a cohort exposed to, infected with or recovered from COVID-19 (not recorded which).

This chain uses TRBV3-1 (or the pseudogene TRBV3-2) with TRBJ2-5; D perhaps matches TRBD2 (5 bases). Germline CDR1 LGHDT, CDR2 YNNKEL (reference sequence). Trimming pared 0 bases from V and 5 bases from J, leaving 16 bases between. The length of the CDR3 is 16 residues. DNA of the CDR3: TGTGCCAGCAGCCAAGATTGGTCTAGCAGTCGGGAGACCCAGTACTTC. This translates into CASSQDWSSSRETQYF.

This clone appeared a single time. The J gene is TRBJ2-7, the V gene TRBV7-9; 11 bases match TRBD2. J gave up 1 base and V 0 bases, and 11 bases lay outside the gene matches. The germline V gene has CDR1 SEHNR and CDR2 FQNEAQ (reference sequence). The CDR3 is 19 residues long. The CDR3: CASSLAVGTSGVVSYEQYF. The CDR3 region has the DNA TGTGCCAGCAGCTTAGCGGTTGGGACTAGCGGAGTGGTATCCTACGAGCAGTACTTC. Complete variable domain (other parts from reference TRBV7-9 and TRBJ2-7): DTGVSQNPRHKITKRGQNVTFRCDPISEHNRLYWYRQTLGQGPEFLTYFQNEAQLEKSRLLSDRFSAERPKGSFSTLEIQRTEQGDSAMYLCASSLAVGTSGVVSYEQYFGPGTRLTVT.